This TCR beta chain was recovered during a study of blood T cell repertoires in COVID-19. The study recruited people aged about 18 to 90 years across about two dozen US areas. Germline CDR1 is LNHDA and CDR2 is SQIVND (reference sequence). V shed 1 base, J shed 9 bases, and the junction held 6 bases outside the gene matches. The CDR3 is made up of 14 amino acids. As originally analysed: From reference gene primer amplification, estimates of nucleated cell counts were derived. Produced via immunoSEQ multiplex PCR; TCRdb's table is partial and in-frame only. V, J and clone size were drawn from that table, and D and trimming were deduced from the DNA. The sample lists fewer than 500,000 clones, 70% to 90% occurring once.

Material: PBMCs or T cells enriched from blood (not recorded which). This TCR was sampled from a woman aged 18-29 years with acute COVID-19. V gene TRBV19 combines with J gene TRBJ2-1, with TRBD2 matching 7 bases. Here the CDR3 reads CASSIGTLAVEQFF. In DNA, the CDR3 is TGTGCCAGTAGTATAGGAACTCTAGCGGTTGAGCAGTTCTTC.